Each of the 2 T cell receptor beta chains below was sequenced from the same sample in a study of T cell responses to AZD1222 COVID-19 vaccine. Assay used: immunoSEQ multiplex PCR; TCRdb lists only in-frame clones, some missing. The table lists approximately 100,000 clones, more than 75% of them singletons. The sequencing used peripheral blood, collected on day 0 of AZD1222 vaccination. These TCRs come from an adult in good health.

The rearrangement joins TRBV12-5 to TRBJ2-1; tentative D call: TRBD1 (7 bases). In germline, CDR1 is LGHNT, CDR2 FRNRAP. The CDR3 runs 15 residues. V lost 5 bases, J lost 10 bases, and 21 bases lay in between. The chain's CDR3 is CASGAGQTVSGEQFF. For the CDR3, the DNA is TGTGCTAGTGGTGCGGGACAGACCGTCAGTGGGGAGCAGTTCTTC.

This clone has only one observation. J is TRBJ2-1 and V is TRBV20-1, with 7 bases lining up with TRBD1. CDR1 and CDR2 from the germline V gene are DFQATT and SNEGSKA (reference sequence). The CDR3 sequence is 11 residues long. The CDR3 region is CSRQGRDEQFF. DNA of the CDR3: TGCAGCCGACAGGGTAGGGATGAGCAGTTCTTC.